What follows is one T cell receptor (beta chain) and its context. Its specificity is not known. This CDR3 has 15 residues. Germline CDR1 is GTSNPN and CDR2 is SVGIG (reference sequence). With 2 bases clipped from V and 7 bases from J, the junction kept 7 bases outside the gene matches. The entirety of the isolated RNA underwent reverse transcription, so expressed TCRB transcripts were sequenced. Assay: immunoSEQ multiplex PCR; the TCRdb copy retains only in-frame clones and omits some. There are 400,000 to 600,000 clones in the sample; over 25% occur only once, and around 0.065% lies in the top ten. The data were taken from a study of beta chain features in type 1 diabetes. Averaging about 116 mL, one heparinised blood draw came from each individual donor. CD4+ cells of the naive, central memory, regulatory and stem cell-like memory types were sorted via CD45RO/CCR7/CD25/CD127/CD95/CD27. Findings and limits, study-wide: It was not settled here whether HLA type affects TCRB rearrangement.

This TCR was sampled from a man aged 18 to 29 in good health. Sequenced input: naive CD4+ T cells from blood. The chain combines TRBV30 with TRBJ2-1; 11 bases are shared with TRBD2. DNA of the CDR3: TGTGCCTGGAGTAATGGACTAGCGGGCTGGAATGAGCAGTTCTTC. This codes for CAWSNGLAGWNEQFF.